What follows describes a single T cell receptor beta chain. The antigen remains undetermined. The data were obtained in a study of cytomegalovirus exposure and HLA in healthy donors. PCR involved 60 Vbeta and 13 Jbeta primers. Using immunoSEQ multiplex PCR, the repertoire was profiled, and TCRdb retains in-frame clones only, with some absent. The sample consists of around 100,000 clones, roughly 79% of them appearing once. The germline V gene encodes CDR1 MDHEN and CDR2 SYDVKM. This CDR3 is built from 14 residues. The ends were cut back, 7 bases at V and 2 bases at J, with 15 bases in the middle. Study-wide points: Later, an analysis found that common viral pathogens appeared to be linked with several of the most significant clusters. Reports indicated that the classifier achieved high specificity and sensitivity in diagnosing cytomegalovirus status. Using a false discovery rate of 0.05, a later analysis showed that 16,951 TCR beta sequences were associated with HLA alleles. Analyzed later, association rates of TCRs varied across HLA loci, with DRB1 most and HLA-C fewest.

This TCR derives from a man aged 55-75 years in good health and CMV-seropositive. This rearrangement joins TRBV28 to TRBJ2-7; a possible D gene is TRBD2 (6 bases). Sample: PBMCs. CDR3 sequence (DNA): TGTGCCAGCAATCGGGACTCTAGCGCCTACGAGCAGTACTTC. This encodes CASNRDSSAYEQYF.